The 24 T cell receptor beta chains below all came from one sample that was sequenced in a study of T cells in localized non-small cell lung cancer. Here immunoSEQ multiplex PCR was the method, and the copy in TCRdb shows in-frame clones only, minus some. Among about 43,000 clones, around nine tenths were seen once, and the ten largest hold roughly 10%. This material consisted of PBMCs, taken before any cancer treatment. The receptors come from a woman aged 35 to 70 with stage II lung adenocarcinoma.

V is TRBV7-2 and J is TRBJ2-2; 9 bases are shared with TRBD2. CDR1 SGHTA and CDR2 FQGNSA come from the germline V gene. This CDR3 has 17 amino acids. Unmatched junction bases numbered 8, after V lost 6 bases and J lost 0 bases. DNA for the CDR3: TGTGCCAGCAGACCCCGCGCTAGCGGGGCGAACACCGGGGAGCTGTTTTTT. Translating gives CASRPRASGANTGELFF. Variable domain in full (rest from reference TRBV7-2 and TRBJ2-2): GAGVSQSPSNKVTEKGKDVELRCDPISGHTALYWYRQSLGQGLEFLIYFQGNSAPDKSGLPSDRFSAERTGGSVSTLTIQRTQQEDSAVYLCASRPRASGANTGELFFGEGSRLTVL.

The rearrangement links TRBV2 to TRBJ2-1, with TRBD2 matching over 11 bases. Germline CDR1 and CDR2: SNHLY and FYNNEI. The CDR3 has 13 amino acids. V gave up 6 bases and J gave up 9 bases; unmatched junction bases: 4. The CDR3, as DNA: TGTGCCAGCAGGGGACTAGCGGTGGGTGAGCAGTTCTTC. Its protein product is CASRGLAVGEQFF.

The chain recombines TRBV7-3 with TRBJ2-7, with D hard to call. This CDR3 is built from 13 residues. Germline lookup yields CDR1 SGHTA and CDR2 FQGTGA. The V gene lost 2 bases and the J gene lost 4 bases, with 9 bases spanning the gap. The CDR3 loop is CASSLAQEYEQYF. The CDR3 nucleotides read TGTGCCAGCAGCTTAGCCCAGGAATACGAGCAGTACTTC.

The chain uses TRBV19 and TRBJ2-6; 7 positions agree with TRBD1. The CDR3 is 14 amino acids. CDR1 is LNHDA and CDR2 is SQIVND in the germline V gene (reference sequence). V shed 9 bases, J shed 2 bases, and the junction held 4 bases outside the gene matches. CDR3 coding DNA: TGTGCCAGCTTACAGGGGACTGGGGCCAACGTCCTGACTTTC. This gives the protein CASLQGTGANVLTF.

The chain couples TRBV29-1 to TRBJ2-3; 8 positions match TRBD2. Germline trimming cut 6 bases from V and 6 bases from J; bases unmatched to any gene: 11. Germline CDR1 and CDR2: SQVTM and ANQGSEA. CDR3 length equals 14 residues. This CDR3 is CSVRAREAGDTQYF. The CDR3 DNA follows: TGCAGCGTACGCGCGCGGGAGGCCGGGGATACGCAGTATTTT.

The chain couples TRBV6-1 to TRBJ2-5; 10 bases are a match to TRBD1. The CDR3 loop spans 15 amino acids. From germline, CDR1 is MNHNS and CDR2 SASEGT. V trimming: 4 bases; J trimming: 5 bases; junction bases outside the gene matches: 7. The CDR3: CASSASGTGVETQYF. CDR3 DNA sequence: TGTGCCAGCAGTGCGTCCGGGACAGGGGTGGAGACCCAGTACTTC.

The CDR3 protein is CASSRLESYEQYF. The CDR3 DNA follows: TGTGCCAGCAGCCGGCTAGAGTCCTACGAGCAGTACTTC. The V and J genes are TRBV6-5 and TRBJ2-7, with D unclear. V was shortened by 6 bases and J by 1 base, with 10 bases between the two germline ends. The CDR3 consists of 13 residues. Germline-derived CDR1 and CDR2 are MNHEY and SVGAGI.

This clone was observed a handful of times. This chain's CDR3 is CASSPAGPDTQYF. The CDR3 DNA reads as TGTGCCAGCAGCCCCGCGGGCCCAGATACGCAGTATTTT. The chain recombines TRBV11-3 with TRBJ2-3; D possibly corresponds to TRBD2 (5 bases). V was clipped by 5 bases and J by 4 bases, with 10 bases between them. The CDR3 has 13 amino acids. CDR1 is SGHNT and CDR2 is YENEEA in the germline V gene.

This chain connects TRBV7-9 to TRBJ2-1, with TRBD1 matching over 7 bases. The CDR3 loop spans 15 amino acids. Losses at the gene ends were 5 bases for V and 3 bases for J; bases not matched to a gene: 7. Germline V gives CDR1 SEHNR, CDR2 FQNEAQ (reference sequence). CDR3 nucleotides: TGTGCCAGCAGCCTTCTAACAGGGGACTACAATGAGCAGTTCTTC. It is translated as CASSLLTGDYNEQFF. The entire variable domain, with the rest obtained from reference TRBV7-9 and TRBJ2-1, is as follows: DTGVSQNPRHKITKRGQNVTFRCDPISEHNRLYWYRQTLGQGPEFLTYFQNEAQLEKSRLLSDRFSAERPKGSFSTLEIQRTEQGDSAMYLCASSLLTGDYNEQFFGPGTRLTVL.

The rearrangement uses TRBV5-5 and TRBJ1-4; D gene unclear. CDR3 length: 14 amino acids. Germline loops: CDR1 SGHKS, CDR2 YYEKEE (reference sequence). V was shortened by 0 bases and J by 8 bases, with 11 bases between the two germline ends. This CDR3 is CASSLDPVGEKLFF. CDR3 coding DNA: TGTGCCAGCAGCTTGGACCCCGTTGGGGAAAAACTGTTTTTT.

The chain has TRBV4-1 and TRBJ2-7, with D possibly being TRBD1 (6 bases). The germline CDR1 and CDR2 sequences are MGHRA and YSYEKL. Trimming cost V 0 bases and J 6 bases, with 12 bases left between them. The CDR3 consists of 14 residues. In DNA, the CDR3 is TGCGCCAGCAGCCAAGATTTAGGGGGACGCGAGCAGTACTTC. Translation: CASSQDLGGREQYF.

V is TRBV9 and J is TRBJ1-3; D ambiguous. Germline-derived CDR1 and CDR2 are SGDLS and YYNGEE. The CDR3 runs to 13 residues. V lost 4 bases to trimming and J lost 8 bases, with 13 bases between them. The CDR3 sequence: CASSLTVGDTIYF. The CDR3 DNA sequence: TGTGCCAGCAGCCTCACAGTCGGGGACACCATATATTTT.

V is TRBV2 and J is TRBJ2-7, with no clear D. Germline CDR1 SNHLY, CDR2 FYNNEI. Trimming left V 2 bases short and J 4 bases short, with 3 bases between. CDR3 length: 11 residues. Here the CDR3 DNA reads TGTGCCAGCAGTGAACGATACGAGCAGTACTTC. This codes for CASSERYEQYF.

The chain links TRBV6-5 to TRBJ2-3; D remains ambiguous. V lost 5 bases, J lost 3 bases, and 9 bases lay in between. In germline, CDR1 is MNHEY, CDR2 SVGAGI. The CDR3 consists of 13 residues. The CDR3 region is CASSPLGTDTQYF. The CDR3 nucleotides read TGTGCCAGCAGTCCCCTAGGGACAGATACGCAGTATTTT.

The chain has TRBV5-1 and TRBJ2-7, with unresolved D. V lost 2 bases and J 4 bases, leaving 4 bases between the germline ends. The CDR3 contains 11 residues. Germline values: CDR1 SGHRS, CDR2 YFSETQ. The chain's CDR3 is CASSLGYEQYF. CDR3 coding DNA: TGCGCCAGCAGCTTAGGGTACGAGCAGTACTTC. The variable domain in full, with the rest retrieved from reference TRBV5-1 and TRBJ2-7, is KAGVTQTPRYLIKTRGQQVTLSCSPISGHRSVSWYQQTPGQGLQFLFEYFSETQRNKGNFPGRFSGRQFSNSRSEMNVSTLELGDSALYLCASSLGYEQYFGPGTRLTVT.

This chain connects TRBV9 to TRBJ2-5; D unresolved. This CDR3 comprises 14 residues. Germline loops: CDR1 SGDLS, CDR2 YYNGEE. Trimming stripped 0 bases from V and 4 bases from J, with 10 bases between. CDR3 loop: CASSVVPSGETQYF. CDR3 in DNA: TGTGCCAGCAGCGTAGTTCCCTCAGGAGAGACCCAGTACTTC. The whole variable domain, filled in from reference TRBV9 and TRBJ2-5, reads DSGVTQTPKHLITATGQRVTLRCSPRSGDLSVYWYQQSLDQGLQFLIQYYNGEERAKGNILERFSAQQFPDLHSELNLSSLELGDSALYFCASSVVPSGETQYFGPGTRLLVL.

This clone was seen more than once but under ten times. This CDR3 is CASSKVSGAPYEQYF. DNA of the CDR3: TGTGCCAGCAGCAAAGTCAGCGGGGCACCCTACGAGCAGTACTTC. This rearrangement joins TRBV21-1 to TRBJ2-7; whether TRBD2, the table's D call, matches the DNA was not checked. TRBV21-1 is tagged as a pseudogene. There are 15 residues in the CDR3.

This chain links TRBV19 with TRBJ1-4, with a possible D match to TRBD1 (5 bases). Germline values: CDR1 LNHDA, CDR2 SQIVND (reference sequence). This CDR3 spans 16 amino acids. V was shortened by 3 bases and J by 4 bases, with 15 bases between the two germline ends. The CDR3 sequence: CASSILAGGNNEKLFF. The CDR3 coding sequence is TGTGCCAGTAGTATCTTAGCCGGGGGGAATAATGAAAAACTGTTTTTT.

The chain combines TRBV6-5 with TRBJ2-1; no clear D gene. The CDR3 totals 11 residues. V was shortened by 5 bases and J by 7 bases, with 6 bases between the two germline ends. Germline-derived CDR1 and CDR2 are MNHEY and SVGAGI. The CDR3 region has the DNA TGTGCCAGCAGTCGGGCGAATGAGCAGTTCTTC. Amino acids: CASSRANEQFF.

CDR3: CASSQGSSSSYNEQFF. CDR3 bases: TGTGCCAGCAGCCAAGGGTCAAGTAGCTCCTACAATGAGCAGTTCTTC. The genes are TRBV4-2 and TRBJ2-1; no firm D call. V was trimmed by 1 base and J by 0 bases, leaving 10 bases between them. Germline CDR1 is LGHNA and CDR2 is YNFKEQ. This CDR3 is 16 amino acids long.

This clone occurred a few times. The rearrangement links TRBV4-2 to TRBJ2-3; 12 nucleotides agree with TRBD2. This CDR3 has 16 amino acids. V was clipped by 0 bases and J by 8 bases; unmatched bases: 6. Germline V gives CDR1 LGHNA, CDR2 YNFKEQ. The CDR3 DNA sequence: TGTGCCAGCAGCCAAGATTCAGGACTAGCGGGGACTACGCAGTATTTT. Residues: CASSQDSGLAGTTQYF.

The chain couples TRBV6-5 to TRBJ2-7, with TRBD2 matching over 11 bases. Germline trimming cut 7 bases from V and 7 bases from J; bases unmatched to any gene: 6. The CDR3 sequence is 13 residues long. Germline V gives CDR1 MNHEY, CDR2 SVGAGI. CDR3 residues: CASNLAGGREQYF. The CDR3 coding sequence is TGTGCCAGCAACCTAGCGGGGGGAAGAGAGCAGTACTTC.

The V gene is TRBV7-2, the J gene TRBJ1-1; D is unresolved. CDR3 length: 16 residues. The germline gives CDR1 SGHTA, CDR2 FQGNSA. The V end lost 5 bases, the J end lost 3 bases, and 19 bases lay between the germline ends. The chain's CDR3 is CASSLILPEAYTEAFF. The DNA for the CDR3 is TGTGCCAGCAGCCTTATATTACCGGAGGCGTACACTGAAGCTTTCTTT. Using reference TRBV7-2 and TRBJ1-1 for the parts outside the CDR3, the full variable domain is GAGVSQSPSNKVTEKGKDVELRCDPISGHTALYWYRQSLGQGLEFLIYFQGNSAPDKSGLPSDRFSAERTGGSVSTLTIQRTQQEDSAVYLCASSLILPEAYTEAFFGQGTRLTVV.

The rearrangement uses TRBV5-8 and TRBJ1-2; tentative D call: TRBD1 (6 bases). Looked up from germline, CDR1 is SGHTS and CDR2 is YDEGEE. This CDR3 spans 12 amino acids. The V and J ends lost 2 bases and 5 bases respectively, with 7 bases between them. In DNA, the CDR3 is TGTGCCAGCAGCTTAGGGGGTTATGGCTACACCTTC. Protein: CASSLGGYGYTF.